This T cell receptor beta chain was obtained from a study of PD-L1 blockade in urothelial cancer. Across the whole study: The study recovered a median of about 140,000 T cells per blood sample.

As concerns this clone: Its specificity is not known.

Clones were read by immunoSEQ multiplex PCR, and TCRdb kept only the in-frame ones, dropping some. Seen here are about 130,000 clones, approximately 85% observed once, and the top ten hold 2.4%. The CDR3 length is 15 residues. The germline V and J ends were trimmed by 2 bases and 4 bases, with 9 bases remaining between them. Germline V gene sequence: CDR1 SGHTA, CDR2 FQGNSA. General study findings and limits: A below-median TCR clonality in blood before treatment predicted better survival.

The time point denotes: peripheral blood 6 weeks after treatment start. This receptor was taken from a man aged 50-60 years with urothelial cancer. The chain combines TRBV7-2 with TRBJ1-6, with D unclear. Sample: PBMCs, taken around atezolizumab (anti-PD-L1) treatment. CDR3 bases: TGTGCCAGCAGCTTAAATATACATTATAATTCACCCCTCCACTTT. It codes for CASSLNIHYNSPLHF.